The T cell receptor beta chain described here comes from a study of blood T cell repertoires in COVID-19. Across the whole study: Samples taken during acute and convalescent COVID-19 were collected in the United States, Italy and Spain.

This CDR3 region has 13 residues. CDR1 is LGHNT, CDR2 FRNRAP, per germline. V was shortened by 7 bases and J by 5 bases, with 14 bases between the two germline ends. Clones were sequenced by immunoSEQ multiplex PCR, and TCRdb holds only the in-frame ones, with some missing. Here the sample spans approximately 89,000 clones, roughly four fifths being singletons. This sequence was found in a human donor in a cohort sampled during active COVID-19. The sequencing input was peripheral blood. The genes are TRBV12-5 and TRBJ1-1; possible D gene TRBD1, 5 bases. CDR3 sequence (DNA): TGTGCTAGTGCCACCAGGGAATGGACTGAAGCTTTCTTT. Protein product: CASATREWTEAFF.